This entry describes one T cell receptor (beta chain). Its specificity is unknown. Clones were read by immunoSEQ multiplex PCR, and TCRdb kept only the in-frame ones, dropping some. Of 25,000 to 30,000 clones listed, around 92% are singletons. Germline values: CDR1 SNHLY, CDR2 FYNNEI. Trimming stripped 6 bases from V and 0 bases from J, with 12 bases between. The CDR3 runs 14 residues. These data come from a study of T cells in localized non-small cell lung cancer. Findings and caveats of the study: In uninvolved adjacent lung, T cell clonality reached its highest value, exceeding tumor. There were a median roughly 62 of the top 100 tumor clones appearing in adjacent lung.

The starting material was peripheral blood mononuclear cells, obtained before any cancer treatment. This TCR was sampled from a woman between 40 and 69 years old with stage III lung adenocarcinoma. This chain connects TRBV2 to TRBJ2-7; unclear D gene. DNA for the CDR3: TGTGCCAGCAGAATAGCCCTTAGCTCCTACGAGCAGTACTTC. The encoded protein is CASRIALSSYEQYF.